These T cell receptor beta chains were read from a single sample in a study of shared clonotypes between healthy human individuals. Here immunoSEQ multiplex PCR was the method, and the copy in TCRdb shows in-frame clones only, minus some. The sample yields 2 million to 2.5 million clones, approximately 95% seen once. The sample consisted of naive CD4+ T cells from PBMCs. Receptors originate from a man between 18 and 29 years old in good health. Some clones in this sample may be carry-over from other donors' samples. Both conserved end residues are part of each CDR3. Each record gives: clone size, D gene, J gene, V gene, CDR3 DNA, CDR3 protein. A D gene is named only where the DNA matches it firmly. Part of the rows lack a size; the others show once, few, many or a class for expanded clones.

clone_size: NA; d_call: TRBD2; j_call: TRBJ2-5; v_call: TRBV19; cdr3_nt: TGTGCCAGTAGTACCTTAGCGGGAGGGCCGGAGACCCAGTACTTC; cdr3_aa: CASSTLAGGPETQYF
clone_size: NA; d_call: TRBD1; j_call: TRBJ1-1; v_call: TRBV11-2; cdr3_nt: TGTGCCAGCAGCGCAAAACAGGGGGTCACTGAAGCTTTCTTT; cdr3_aa: CASSAKQGVTEAFF
clone_size: NA; d_call: NA; j_call: TRBJ2-3; v_call: TRBV5-1; cdr3_nt: TGCGCCAGCAGCTTGGGGGAACCCACAGATACGCAGTATTTT; cdr3_aa: CASSLGEPTDTQYF
clone_size: NA; d_call: NA; j_call: TRBJ1-3; v_call: TRBV7-9; cdr3_nt: TGTGCCAGCAGCTTAGGGACTGCTGGAAACACCATATATTTT; cdr3_aa: CASSLGTAGNTIYF
clone_size: NA; d_call: TRBD1; j_call: TRBJ2-1; v_call: TRBV29-1; cdr3_nt: TGCAGCGGTGACAGGGGGGGGAATGAGCAGTTCTTC; cdr3_aa: CSGDRGGNEQFF
clone_size: NA; d_call: NA; j_call: TRBJ2-2; v_call: TRBV7-2; cdr3_nt: TGTGCCAGCAGCTTAGTTGGGACCGCATTAACCGGGGAGCTGTTTTTT; cdr3_aa: CASSLVGTALTGELFF
clone_size: NA; d_call: TRBD2; j_call: TRBJ2-1; v_call: TRBV19; cdr3_nt: TGTGCCAGTAGTATTCTGACTAGCGGACGCTCCTACAATGAGCAGTTCTTC; cdr3_aa: CASSILTSGRSYNEQFF
clone_size: NA; d_call: TRBD1; j_call: TRBJ1-4; v_call: TRBV7-2; cdr3_nt: TGTGCCAGCAGCGAGACAGGGGGCGCTGAAAAACTGTTTTTT; cdr3_aa: CASSETGGAEKLFF
clone_size: once; d_call: NA; j_call: TRBJ2-6; v_call: TRBV25-1; cdr3_nt: TGTGCCAGCAGTGTCTCTGGGGCCAACGTCCTGACTTTC; cdr3_aa: CASSVSGANVLTF
clone_size: NA; d_call: NA; j_call: TRBJ2-3; v_call: TRBV6-1; cdr3_nt: TGTGCCAGCAGCTACGTGTCAGATACGCAGTATTTT; cdr3_aa: CASSYVSDTQYF
clone_size: NA; d_call: TRBD1; j_call: TRBJ2-3; v_call: TRBV2; cdr3_nt: TGTGCCAGCAGTACCGACAGGGGTCCAACAGATACGCAGTATTTT; cdr3_aa: CASSTDRGPTDTQYF
clone_size: NA; d_call: NA; j_call: TRBJ2-1; v_call: TRBV6-1; cdr3_nt: TGTGCCAACAAACCATACGCGGTCTACAATGAGCAGTTCTTC; cdr3_aa: CANKPYAVYNEQFF
clone_size: NA; d_call: NA; j_call: TRBJ2-5; v_call: TRBV5-1; cdr3_nt: TGCGCCAGCAGCTCGCCCCGGAGCCTTGGGGAGACCCAGTACTTC; cdr3_aa: CASSSPRSLGETQYF
clone_size: NA; d_call: NA; j_call: TRBJ1-2; v_call: TRBV10-1; cdr3_nt: TGCGCCAGCAGTGATGGGGAGGGCTATGGCTACACCTTC; cdr3_aa: CASSDGEGYGYTF
clone_size: NA; d_call: NA; j_call: TRBJ2-7; v_call: TRBV7-9; cdr3_nt: TGTGCCAGCAGCTTAGGGGGGACCGCACCCTACGAGCAGTACTTC; cdr3_aa: CASSLGGTAPYEQYF
clone_size: NA; d_call: TRBD2; j_call: TRBJ2-3; v_call: TRBV9; cdr3_nt: TGTGCCAGCACCACCGGGGGGGAGGGCACAGATACGCAGTATTTT; cdr3_aa: CASTTGGEGTDTQYF
clone_size: once; d_call: NA; j_call: TRBJ2-2; v_call: TRBV6-5; cdr3_nt: TGTGCCAGCAGGTGGGGTGGGACCGGGGAGCTGTTTTTT; cdr3_aa: CASRWGGTGELFF
clone_size: once; d_call: NA; j_call: TRBJ1-1; v_call: TRBV5-4; cdr3_nt: TGTGCCAGCAGCTTGGCCCAGGAAAACACTGAAGCTTTCTTT; cdr3_aa: CASSLAQENTEAFF
clone_size: NA; d_call: TRBD1; j_call: TRBJ1-2; v_call: TRBV16; cdr3_nt: TGTGCCAGCAGCCAATGGGACAGACTACCTGGCTACACCTTC; cdr3_aa: CASSQWDRLPGYTF
clone_size: NA; d_call: TRBD1; j_call: TRBJ1-4; v_call: TRBV18; cdr3_nt: TGTGCCAGCTCGCCACAGGGGCCATCTAATGAAAAACTGTTTTTT; cdr3_aa: CASSPQGPSNEKLFF
clone_size: NA; d_call: NA; j_call: TRBJ2-5; v_call: TRBV9; cdr3_nt: TGTGCCAGCAGCGTAGCCTCCCCGGGCGGGCGGGAGACCCAGTACTTC; cdr3_aa: CASSVASPGGRETQYF
clone_size: once; d_call: TRBD1; j_call: TRBJ2-7; v_call: TRBV25-1; cdr3_nt: TGTGCCAGCGGGAGGACAGGGACCCACGAGCAGTACTTC; cdr3_aa: CASGRTGTHEQYF
clone_size: once; d_call: TRBD2; j_call: TRBJ2-2; v_call: TRBV5-4; cdr3_nt: TGTGCCAGCAGCTTGGTTCCACGACTAGCGGAGGACACCGGGGAGCTGTTTTTT; cdr3_aa: CASSLVPRLAEDTGELFF
clone_size: once; d_call: NA; j_call: TRBJ2-3; v_call: TRBV7-2; cdr3_nt: TGTGCCAGCAGCTTCCACCCCCGGGGCCTCACAGATACGCAGTATTTT; cdr3_aa: CASSFHPRGLTDTQYF
clone_size: NA; d_call: NA; j_call: TRBJ2-5; v_call: TRBV6-5; cdr3_nt: TGTGCCAGCAGCCCTCGGGAGGGGGCGCGGGAGACCCAGTACTTC; cdr3_aa: CASSPREGARETQYF
clone_size: NA; d_call: TRBD2; j_call: TRBJ2-7; v_call: TRBV5-1; cdr3_nt: TGCGCCAGCAGCTTGACAGGCGAGGCGGGGGCCTACGAGCAGTACTTC; cdr3_aa: CASSLTGEAGAYEQYF
clone_size: NA; d_call: NA; j_call: TRBJ1-1; v_call: TRBV10-2; cdr3_nt: TGCGCCAGCAGTCCCGGACAGAACACTGAAGCTTTCTTT; cdr3_aa: CASSPGQNTEAFF
clone_size: NA; d_call: NA; j_call: TRBJ2-7; v_call: TRBV6-5; cdr3_nt: TGTGCCAGCAGTTACTCGCCCCAGGGGGGGTACGAGCAGTACTTC; cdr3_aa: CASSYSPQGGYEQYF
clone_size: NA; d_call: NA; j_call: TRBJ2-5; v_call: TRBV29-1; cdr3_nt: TGCAGCGGACGGCAAGGGGTGATACAAGAGACCCAGTACTTC; cdr3_aa: CSGRQGVIQETQYF
clone_size: NA; d_call: NA; j_call: TRBJ2-6; v_call: TRBV18; cdr3_nt: TGTGCCAGCTCACCACTCCGGGACTCTGGGGCCAACGTCCTGACTTTC; cdr3_aa: CASSPLRDSGANVLTF
clone_size: NA; d_call: NA; j_call: TRBJ2-7; v_call: TRBV4-2; cdr3_nt: TGTGCCAGCAGCCAAGCGGCTAGCGCTACCTACGAGCAGTACTTC; cdr3_aa: CASSQAASATYEQYF
clone_size: NA; d_call: TRBD1; j_call: TRBJ1-2; v_call: TRBV27; cdr3_nt: TGTGCCAGCAGTTTATTAGGGACAGGGGGTGGCTACACCTTC; cdr3_aa: CASSLLGTGGGYTF
clone_size: NA; d_call: NA; j_call: TRBJ2-1; v_call: TRBV28; cdr3_nt: TGTGCCAGCAGTCCGTTGGATAGTAGTTTTAATGAGCAGTTCTTC; cdr3_aa: CASSPLDSSFNEQFF
clone_size: NA; d_call: NA; j_call: TRBJ1-5; v_call: TRBV6-5; cdr3_nt: TGTGCCAGCAGGGACGATCCGTATCAGCCCCAGCATTTT; cdr3_aa: CASRDDPYQPQHF
clone_size: NA; d_call: TRBD2; j_call: TRBJ2-3; v_call: TRBV5-4; cdr3_nt: TGTGCCACGAGACTAGCGGGAGCGACGGATACGCAGTATTTT; cdr3_aa: CATRLAGATDTQYF
clone_size: NA; d_call: NA; j_call: TRBJ2-3; v_call: TRBV4-1; cdr3_nt: TGCGCCAGCAGCCAAGGCCAGGGGAGGGATGCAGATACGCAGTATTTT; cdr3_aa: CASSQGQGRDADTQYF
clone_size: few; d_call: NA; j_call: TRBJ1-5; v_call: TRBV25-1; cdr3_nt: TGTGCCAGCAGTGAAGGGGGGCGTACAGGCAATCAGCCCCAGCATTTT; cdr3_aa: CASSEGGRTGNQPQHF
clone_size: NA; d_call: NA; j_call: TRBJ1-4; v_call: TRBV21-1; cdr3_nt: TGTGCCAGCAGCACTAGGACAGGGGAGAATGAAAAACTGTTTTTT; cdr3_aa: CASSTRTGENEKLFF